These 13 T cell receptor beta chains originate from one sample sequenced in a study of regulatory T cells in long-lasting Graves disease. TCR beta libraries were built with iRepertoire HTBI primers and Arm-PCR of CDR3 regions. TCRdb reprocessed the multiplex PCR reads with MiXCR, giving one entry per CDR3 protein. The sample comprises roughly 520,000 distinct CDR3 sequences, around 12% of which are singletons, and approximately 9.6% rests with the top ten. Regarding time point: newly diagnosed GD, antithyroid drugs for less than 3 months. From RNA extracted from PBMCs, the TCR library was made. These data also featured in a second study, about T cells in Graves' hyperthyroidism and ophthalmopathy.

Sequences were derived from peripheral blood mononuclear cells (PBMCs), sampled at new diagnosis, from a patient treated with antithyroid drugs. The receptors come from a woman aged 25 to 39 with Graves disease.

This chain connects TRBV11-3 to TRBJ2-3; 13 positions agree with TRBD2. The CDR3 loop spans 14 amino acids. The J segment lost 10 bases and the V segment lost 5 bases, leaving 6 bases of the junction unmatched. Germline CDR1 SGHNT, CDR2 YENEEA. CDR3 region: CASSQGTSGKAQYF. DNA of the CDR3: TGTGCCAGCAGCCAGGGGACTAGCGGGAAGGCGCAGTATTTT.

A word on this clonotype: This may come from a read error, since a much larger clone is one base off. The chain joins TRBV6-2 or TRBV6-3 to TRBJ2-7; 7 bases map to TRBD1. Trimming at V came to 5 bases and at J to 5 bases, leaving 9 bases not matched to a gene. CDR3 length: 14 residues. The germline V gene encodes CDR1 MNHEY and CDR2 SVGEGT. In DNA form, the CDR3 reads TGTGCCAGCAGTAGATCCACCACAGGGGACGAGCAGTACTTC. This codes for CASSRSTTGDEQYF.

In its sample, this clonotype was seen many times. This chain links TRBV2 with TRBJ2-7; 10 nucleotides line up with TRBD2. CDR1 is SNHLY and CDR2 is FYNNEI in the germline V gene. Trimming at V came to 0 bases and at J to 1 base, leaving 15 bases not matched to a gene. This CDR3 is 20 amino acids long. CDR3 in amino acids: CASSEAQTGLAVIPSYEQYF. Here the CDR3 DNA reads TGTGCCAGCAGTGAAGCGCAGACAGGACTAGCGGTAATACCTTCCTACGAGCAGTACTTC.

This clonotype was observed at least ten times. The chain combines TRBV7-6 with TRBJ2-7; D is undetermined. This CDR3 is 13 amino acids long. Germline lookup yields CDR1 SGHVS and CDR2 FNYEAQ. Trimming shortened V by 3 bases and J by 3 bases, and 9 bases separated the two germline ends. As DNA, the CDR3 is TGTGCCAGCAGCTTCGGCGGTGGCTACGAGCAGTACTTC. This codes for CASSFGGGYEQYF.

This chain uses TRBV5-5 with TRBJ2-1, with 10 positions matching TRBD2. Trimming cost V 0 bases and J 12 bases; bases outside gene matches: 3. CDR3 length equals 13 residues. Germline assignment: CDR1 SGHKS and CDR2 YYEKEE (reference sequence). The CDR3 nucleotides read TGTGCCAGCAGCTTGGGACTAGCGGGCGGGCAGTTCTTC. Residues: CASSLGLAGGQFF.

Ten or more counts support this clonotype. V and J are TRBV6-5 and TRBJ2-3; D ambiguous. CDR1 is MNHEY, CDR2 SVGAGI, per germline. This CDR3 is built from 16 residues. V gave up 0 bases and J gave up 2 bases, with 12 bases separating them. This CDR3 reads CASSYSSDTHTDTQYF. The CDR3 nucleotides read TGTGCCAGCAGTTACTCCAGCGACACACACACAGATACGCAGTATTTT.

This clonotype was seen at least ten times. The chain is built from TRBV6-1 and TRBJ1-5; TRBD1 is a possible D gene (6 bases). Germline V gene lookup returns CDR1 MNHNS and CDR2 SASEGT. The CDR3 extends over 13 amino acids. V dropped 4 bases and J dropped 3 bases, with 7 bases sitting between them. In DNA form, the CDR3 reads TGTGCCAGCAGTGGGACAGACAATCAGCCCCAGCATTTT. It is translated as CASSGTDNQPQHF.

This clonotype appeared many times. This chain joins TRBV15 and TRBJ1-2, with D possibly TRBD1 on 6 matching bases. The germline V gene encodes CDR1 LNHNV and CDR2 YYDKDF (reference sequence). With 0 bases removed from V and 6 bases from J, the gap between germline ends came to 8 bases. The CDR3 has 13 amino acids. CDR3 loop: CATSRDYRDGYTF. The CDR3 DNA follows: TGTGCCACCAGCAGAGATTACAGGGATGGCTACACCTTC.

This clonotype was detected ten times or more. V gene TRBV10-3 combines with J gene TRBJ2-1; no reliable D call. CDR1 is ENHRY and CDR2 is SYGVKD in the germline V gene. The CDR3 consists of 15 residues. V gave up 0 bases and J gave up 4 bases, with 10 bases separating them. CDR3 sequence (DNA): TGTGCCATCAGTGAGTCATACGACGTATACAATGAGCAGTTCTTC. It specifies CAISESYDVYNEQFF.

This clonotype came up many times. J is TRBJ2-3 and V is TRBV20-1; 8 bases match TRBD2. The V and J ends lost 1 base and 0 bases, in that order; junction bases with no gene match: 9. This CDR3 is built from 17 residues. Germline values: CDR1 DFQATT, CDR2 SNEGSKA (reference sequence). This chain's CDR3 is CSARARAGGSSTDTQYF. The DNA for the CDR3 is TGCAGTGCTAGAGCGCGGGCGGGGGGATCTAGCACAGATACGCAGTATTTT.

In its sample, this clonotype was seen once. This rearrangement joins TRBV19 to TRBJ2-2, with 8 bases aligning to TRBD2. V lost 1 base to trimming and J lost 0 bases; unmatched junction nucleotides: 1. CDR3 size: 16 residues. Germline values: CDR1 LNHDA, CDR2 SQIVND (reference sequence). CDR3 sequence reads: CASSIVAGPNTGELFF. The CDR3 bases are TGTGCCAGTAGTATAGTAGCGGGACCGAACACCGGGGAGCTGTTTTTT.

This clonotype has a count of ten or more. The chain combines TRBV19 with TRBJ1-2, with D uncertain. Germline V gene data show CDR1 as LNHDA and CDR2 as SQIVND (reference sequence). This CDR3 spans 14 amino acids. With 4 bases removed from V and 4 bases from J, the gap between germline ends came to 13 bases. This CDR3 reads CASSNGPWVYGYTF. Written as DNA, the CDR3 is TGTGCCAGTAGTAATGGGCCCTGGGTCTATGGCTACACCTTC.

The chain uses TRBV10-3 and TRBJ2-2, with D possibly TRBD1 on 6 matching bases. V lost 8 bases and J lost 4, with 8 bases in between. This CDR3 is 12 amino acids long. Germline CDR1 and CDR2: ENHRY and SYGVKD. CDR3 nucleotide sequence: TGTGCCATCTTGGGGGCCACCGGGGAGCTGTTTTTT. It yields the protein CAILGATGELFF.